This T cell receptor (beta chain) was observed in a study of technical replicates of blood from a few donors. TCRdb's copy holds only in-frame clones and misses some; the assay was immunoSEQ multiplex PCR. The sample lists approximately 89,000 clones; around 95% were seen once. Trimming removed 6 bases from V and 3 bases from J; junction bases left unmatched: 5. Germline values: CDR1 MDHEN, CDR2 SYDVKM. CDR3 size: 13 residues. The sequence was obtained from a human donor in good health. The genes are TRBV28 and TRBJ2-7; TRBD2 agrees at 7 bases. Material for sequencing was T cells isolated from PBMCs. The CDR3 DNA is TGTGCCAGCAGCTGGGGGGACTACTACGAGCAGTACTTC. Protein: CASSWGDYYEQYF.